What follows are 9 T cell receptor beta chains derived from one specimen sequenced in a study of response to subunit inactivated influenza vaccine. MiXCR was run by TCRdb on the RT-PCR reads, yielding one entry per CDR3 protein. This table has hundreds of thousands of distinct CDR3 sequences, around 15% appearing once. Sequencing was performed on PBMCs from blood, taken roughly 15 days before vaccination. All receptors come from a man aged 45-65 years who received an inactivated influenza vaccine.

V is TRBV20-1 and J is TRBJ1-1; D not certain. V lost 5 bases and J lost 0, with 19 bases in between. CDR1 and CDR2 from the germline V gene are DFQATT and SNEGSKA (reference sequence). The CDR3 loop spans 16 amino acids. For the CDR3, the DNA is TGCAGTGCTGAGAGAGTCCCGTCAGTGATGAACACTGAAGCTTTCTTT. Amino acid sequence: CSAERVPSVMNTEAFF.

This clonotype came up a few times. The chain carries TRBV12-3 or TRBV12-4 and TRBJ1-5; 9 bases match TRBD1. V was clipped by 3 bases and J by 2 bases; unmatched bases: 2. The CDR3 consists of 15 residues. The CDR3 nucleotides read TGTGCCAGCAGTTTTTGGGACAGGGGCAATCAGCCCCAGCATTTT. This translates into CASSFWDRGNQPQHF.

This clonotype was counted a few times. The rearrangement joins TRBV6-4 to TRBJ2-1; D is unresolved. The CDR3 runs to 15 residues. Germline assignment: CDR1 MRHNA and CDR2 SNTAGT. V was clipped by 0 bases and J by 2 bases, with 8 bases between them. The CDR3 region is CASSDSAGAYNEQFF. Written as DNA, the CDR3 is TGTGCCAGCAGTGACTCGGCAGGCGCCTACAATGAGCAGTTCTTC.

This clonotype was observed a few times. The chain combines TRBV12-3 or TRBV12-4 with TRBJ2-5, with 10 bases aligning to TRBD2. The CDR3 is made up of 15 amino acids. Losses at the gene ends were 4 bases for V and 5 bases for J; bases not matched to a gene: 7. The CDR3 DNA sequence: TGTGCCAGCAGTTCCCTCGTTAGCGGGAGGGAGACCCAGTACTTC. Its protein product is CASSSLVSGRETQYF.

There are a few counts of this clonotype. The chain is built from TRBV14 and TRBJ2-3; D possibly corresponds to TRBD1 (5 bases). V lost 4 bases, J lost 2 bases, and 13 bases lay in between. Germline V lookup: CDR1 SGHDN, CDR2 FVKESK. CDR3 length: 15 amino acids. CDR3 sequence reads: CASSPDGHPTDTQYF. DNA of the CDR3: TGTGCCAGCAGCCCAGATGGACACCCCACAGATACGCAGTATTTT.

The chain recombines TRBV5-5 with TRBJ1-4; D possibly corresponds to TRBD1 (6 bases). The CDR3 length is 16 residues. Trimming removed 2 bases from V and 3 bases from J, with 14 bases in between. CDR1 is SGHKS, CDR2 YYEKEE, per germline (reference sequence). The CDR3 sequence is CASSLTTDSPNEKLFF. The CDR3 nucleotides read TGTGCCAGCAGCTTAACAACGGACAGTCCTAATGAAAAACTGTTTTTT.

V and J are TRBV10-3 and TRBJ2-2; 9 bases map to TRBD2. The CDR3 extends over 16 amino acids. Germline lookup yields CDR1 ENHRY and CDR2 SYGVKD. V dropped 4 bases and J dropped 4; count of bases not matched to a gene: 7. Here the CDR3 reads CAISVVAGDITGELFF. CDR3 coding DNA: TGTGCCATCAGTGTAGTAGCGGGAGACATCACCGGGGAGCTGTTTTTT.

This clonotype has just a few counts. J is TRBJ2-5 and V is TRBV4-3; D might be TRBD2 (6 bases). Trimming pared 1 base from V and 3 bases from J, leaving 12 bases between. Germline V gives CDR1 LGHNA, CDR2 YSLEER. The CDR3 runs to 15 residues. The CDR3 protein is CASSQGGGAEETQYF. CDR3 in DNA: TGCGCCAGCAGCCAAGGGGGCGGGGCGGAAGAGACCCAGTACTTC.

Only a few counts were recorded for this clonotype. This chain links TRBV20-1 with TRBJ2-7; D call uncertain. Trimming took 0 bases from V and 2 from J, leaving 14 bases between them. This CDR3 has 15 amino acids. Germline CDR1 and CDR2: DFQATT and SNEGSKA (reference sequence). The CDR3 loop reads CSARDPRTGTYEQYF. CDR3 DNA: TGCAGTGCTAGAGACCCCCGGACGGGCACCTACGAGCAGTACTTC.